These 27 T cell receptor beta chains were all obtained from the same sample, sequenced in a study of cytomegalovirus exposure and HLA in healthy donors. Primers for the PCR totalled 60 Vbeta and 13 Jbeta. Using immunoSEQ multiplex PCR, the repertoire was profiled, and TCRdb retains in-frame clones only, with some absent. The sample carries under 250,000 clones, 85% recorded once. What was sequenced was PBMCs. The receptors come from a girl aged 2-10 years in good health and CMV-seronegative.

The chain couples TRBV9 to TRBJ1-4; TRBD1 might be the D (5 bases). There are 17 residues in the CDR3. Germline V gene lookup returns CDR1 SGDLS and CDR2 YYNGEE. Between the trimmed V and J ends, which lost 0 bases and 8 bases, there was a span of 20 bases. CDR3 bases: TGTGCCAGCAGCGTAGATCCGGGACTCGGAGGGCGCGAAAAACTGTTTTTT. It yields the protein CASSVDPGLGGREKLFF.

The genes are TRBV5-8 and TRBJ1-5, with D hard to call. In germline, CDR1 is SGHTS, CDR2 YDEGEE. Trimming took 4 bases from V and 5 from J, leaving 10 bases between them. This CDR3 spans 13 amino acids. CDR3 DNA sequence: TGTGCCAGCAGCAAGAGGAGTTATCAGCCCCAGCATTTT. This encodes CASSKRSYQPQHF.

The rearrangement links TRBV27 to TRBJ2-1; 10 positions match TRBD2. This CDR3 comprises 15 residues. Germline assignment: CDR1 MNHEY and CDR2 SMNVEV (reference sequence). The trim removed 5 bases at V and 4 bases at J, leaving 5 bases unmatched. The CDR3 protein is CASSAWTSGYNEQFF. CDR3 DNA sequence: TGTGCCAGCAGTGCCTGGACTAGCGGATACAATGAGCAGTTCTTC.

The V call is TRBV15, the J call TRBJ2-5, with 9 bases fitting TRBD1. Germline loops: CDR1 LNHNV, CDR2 YYDKDF (reference sequence). CDR3 size: 16 residues. J was trimmed by 5 bases and V by 3 bases; bases with no gene match: 10. Here the CDR3 reads CATSSGRTGQGETQYF. The CDR3 region has the DNA TGTGCCACCAGCAGTGGAAGAACGGGACAGGGCGAGACCCAGTACTTC. Full variable domain (remainder filled in from reference TRBV15 and TRBJ2-5): DAMVIQNPRYQVTQFGKPVTLSCSQTLNHNVMYWYQQKSSQAPKLLFHYYDKDFNNEADTPDNFQSRRPNTSFCFLDIRSPGLGDTAMYLCATSSGRTGQGETQYFGPGTRLLVL.

This chain links TRBV6-5 with TRBJ2-7; TRBD1 might be the D (5 bases). The CDR3 is made up of 16 amino acids. Germline CDR1 reads MNHEY; CDR2 reads SVGAGI. V gave up 2 bases and J gave up 2 bases, with 16 bases separating them. In DNA form, the CDR3 reads TGTGCCAGCAGTTACGGTTGGGGCCGTCCAACCTACGAGCAGTACTTC. Its protein product is CASSYGWGRPTYEQYF.

The chain joins TRBV4-1 to TRBJ1-2, with 9 bases fitting TRBD1. This CDR3 contains 13 residues. CDR1 MGHRA and CDR2 YSYEKL come from the germline V gene. V lost 4 bases, J lost 6 bases, and 3 bases stayed unmatched. The CDR3 sequence is CASSLDRGNGYTF. The CDR3 coding sequence is TGCGCCAGCAGCCTGGACAGGGGTAATGGCTACACCTTC.

The V and J genes are TRBV30 and TRBJ2-1; 8 nucleotides align to TRBD2. CDR1 is GTSNPN, CDR2 SVGIG, per germline (reference sequence). The CDR3 consists of 15 residues. V was pared by 2 bases and J by 8 bases, with 11 bases of the junction left unmatched. The CDR3 DNA sequence: TGTGCCTGGAGTTTTGGGACTAGTATAGTCGATGAGCAGTTCTTC. Translating gives CAWSFGTSIVDEQFF.

This clone was seen just once. This chain links TRBV11-2 with TRBJ2-3, with TRBD2 as a possible D gene (6 bases). The germline CDR1 and CDR2 sequences are SGHAT and FQNNGV. This CDR3 is 14 amino acids long. V was shortened by 1 base and J by 4 bases, with 9 bases between the two germline ends. The CDR3: CASSLGRRADTQYF. CDR3 coding DNA: TGTGCCAGCAGCTTAGGAAGGAGGGCAGATACGCAGTATTTT.

CDR3 bases: TGTGCCAGCAGTGAAGGGGGACTAGCGGGAGGAAGGTGGAACACCGGGGAGCTGTTTTTT. This encodes CASSEGGLAGGRWNTGELFF. This rearrangement joins TRBV2 to TRBJ2-2, with TRBD2 matching 15 bases. Germline CDR1 is SNHLY and CDR2 is FYNNEI. J gave up 1 base and V 1 base, and 7 bases lay outside the gene matches. This CDR3 contains 20 residues.

CDR3 amino acids: CASSSSSRQGLSHGYTF. The CDR3, as DNA: TGTGCCAGCAGCTCATCTTCTAGACAGGGACTCTCTCATGGCTACACCTTC. V is TRBV7-2 and J is TRBJ1-2; 7 nucleotides align to TRBD1. CDR1 and CDR2 from the germline V gene are SGHTA and FQGNSA. There are 17 residues in the CDR3. V dropped 4 bases and J dropped 6; count of bases not matched to a gene: 17.

The chain carries TRBV27 and TRBJ2-1; possible D gene TRBD2, 5 bases. Germline V gene sequence: CDR1 MNHEY, CDR2 SMNVEV (reference sequence). The CDR3 extends over 14 amino acids. V shed 6 bases and J shed 4 bases, with 13 bases lying between them. The CDR3 sequence is CASSSSGGYNEQFF. The CDR3 DNA reads TGTGCCAGCAGCAGCAGCGGAGGTTACAATGAGCAGTTCTTC.

This chain uses TRBV19 with TRBJ1-4, with D hard to call. The CDR3 is 17 residues long. V was pared by 1 base and J by 6 bases, with 18 bases between. Per the germline V gene, CDR1 is LNHDA and CDR2 is SQIVND (reference sequence). The CDR3 region is CASSIGLLRRAHEKLFF. The CDR3 DNA reads as TGTGCCAGTAGTATAGGTCTTTTGAGGAGAGCACATGAAAAACTGTTTTTT.

This chain links TRBV27 with TRBJ2-7; 10 bases agree with TRBD1. The CDR3 totals 14 residues. V gave up 3 bases and J gave up 4 bases; unmatched junction bases: 3. Germline V gene lookup returns CDR1 MNHEY and CDR2 SMNVEV (reference sequence). The CDR3 spells CASSFGTGVYEQYF. In DNA form, the CDR3 reads TGTGCCAGCAGTTTCGGGACAGGGGTTTACGAGCAGTACTTC.

The rearrangement links TRBV10-3 to TRBJ2-1; 16 bases fit TRBD2. This CDR3 region has 13 residues. Trimming at V came to 9 bases and at J to 10 bases, leaving 3 bases not matched to a gene. Germline values: CDR1 ENHRY, CDR2 SYGVKD. The CDR3 DNA follows: TGTGCCATAACGGGACTAGCGGGAGGGGAGCAGTTCTTC. This translates into CAITGLAGGEQFF.

The chain carries TRBV4-1 and TRBJ1-5, with TRBD1 matching over 7 bases. CDR1 is MGHRA, CDR2 YSYEKL, per germline. V shed 5 bases and J 2 bases; nucleotides not matched to a gene: 12. CDR3 length equals 17 residues. The CDR3 reads CASSSVQGIGGNQPQHF. As DNA, the CDR3 is TGCGCCAGCAGCTCAGTACAGGGGATTGGGGGCAATCAGCCCCAGCATTTT.

The genes are TRBV5-4 and TRBJ2-7; TRBD1 matches at 7 bases. Unmatched junction bases numbered 6, after V lost 4 bases and J lost 2 bases. CDR3 length: 14 residues. CDR1 and CDR2 (germline): SGHNT, YYREEE (reference sequence). CDR3 bases: TGTGCCAGCAGCGGAAAGGACAGGCCCTACGAGCAGTACTTC. Translating it yields CASSGKDRPYEQYF.

This clone was observed a handful of times. This sequence joins TRBV10-1 and TRBJ2-7, with 7 bases fitting TRBD1. V was pared by 6 bases and J by 5 bases, with 7 bases of the junction left unmatched. Per the germline V gene, CDR1 is WNHNN and CDR2 is SYGVQD (reference sequence). The CDR3 covers 13 residues. CDR3 sequence (DNA): TGCGCCAGCAGAGCAGGGGGAAGGGACGAGCAGTACTTC. Translating it yields CASRAGGRDEQYF.

The CDR3 DNA is TGCGCCAGCAGTGAGGGGACGGCTAGCGGGAGATGGTACAGCGAGCAGTACTTC. It specifies CASSEGTASGRWYSEQYF. The chain is built from TRBV10-2 and TRBJ2-7, with TRBD2 matching 10 bases. V shed 2 bases and J 6 bases; nucleotides not matched to a gene: 16. This CDR3 is 18 amino acids long. The germline CDR1 and CDR2 sequences are WSHSY and SAAADI.

The V call is TRBV11-2, the J call TRBJ1-5; 8 bases are a match to TRBD1. Germline CDR1 SGHAT, CDR2 FQNNGV. The trim removed 5 bases at V and 5 bases at J, leaving 5 bases unmatched. This CDR3 comprises 14 residues. DNA of the CDR3: TGTGCCAGCAGCCTAGGGACAGGCTATCAGCCCCAGCATTTT. Translating it yields CASSLGTGYQPQHF. The variable domain in full, completed from reference TRBV11-2 and TRBJ1-5, reads EAGVAQSPRYKIIEKRQSVAFWCNPISGHATLYWYQQILGQGPKLLIQFQNNGVVDDSQLPKDRFSAERLKGVDSTLKIQPAKLEDSAVYLCASSLGTGYQPQHFGDGTRLSIL.

The chain has TRBV10-1 and TRBJ2-2, with 9 bases fitting TRBD1. Germline CDR1 reads WNHNN; CDR2 reads SYGVQD (reference sequence). The CDR3 sequence is 15 residues long. The ends lost 4 bases at V and 4 bases at J; junction bases unmatched: 4. The CDR3 DNA is TGCGCCAGCAGTGTAGGACAGGGGAGCACCGGGGAGCTGTTTTTT. This codes for CASSVGQGSTGELFF.

V usage is TRBV10-2 and J usage is TRBJ2-7; 13 nucleotides align to TRBD2. Germline V CDR1 and CDR2: WSHSY, SAAADI. J gave up 4 bases and V 0 bases, and 9 bases lay outside the gene matches. This CDR3 contains 18 residues. CDR3 amino acids: CASSESTLLAGGLYEQYF. The CDR3 bases are TGCGCCAGCAGTGAGTCAACATTACTAGCGGGAGGGCTGTACGAGCAGTACTTC.

Notes on this clone: In the same sample, other DNA sequences code for this CDR3. The V and J genes are TRBV30 and TRBJ1-4, with unresolved D. CDR1 and CDR2 (germline): GTSNPN, SVGIG (reference sequence). V shed 0 bases and J shed 8 bases, with 4 bases lying between them. The CDR3 sequence is 11 residues long. CDR3 DNA sequence: TGTGCCTGGAGTGTTCTGGAAAAACTGTTTTTT. It translates to CAWSVLEKLFF.

The rearrangement uses TRBV5-4 and TRBJ1-2; 7 positions match TRBD1. The trim removed 0 bases at V and 4 bases at J, leaving 6 bases unmatched. CDR1 is SGHNT and CDR2 is YYREEE in the germline V gene (reference sequence). The CDR3 is made up of 15 amino acids. CDR3 loop: CASSLGQGGSYGYTF. The CDR3, as DNA: TGTGCCAGCAGCTTGGGTCAGGGGGGCAGCTATGGCTACACCTTC.

The V gene is TRBV13, the J gene TRBJ2-5; D possibly corresponds to TRBD2 (6 bases). The CDR3 has 13 amino acids. V was pared by 3 bases and J by 4 bases, with 9 bases between. Germline CDR1 PRHDT, CDR2 FYEKMQ (reference sequence). The CDR3 here is CASSFRRGETQYF. The CDR3 DNA reads as TGTGCCAGCAGCTTTAGGAGGGGAGAGACCCAGTACTTC.

The chain combines TRBV5-4 with TRBJ1-3; D is undetermined. The CDR3 is made up of 16 amino acids. Trimming stripped 0 bases from V and 0 bases from J, with 10 bases between. Germline loops: CDR1 SGHNT, CDR2 YYREEE (reference sequence). The CDR3 coding sequence is TGTGCCAGCAGCTTGGACAGCCCTATCTCTGGAAACACCATATATTTT. This codes for CASSLDSPISGNTIYF.

The chain joins TRBV7-6 to TRBJ2-7, with 7 bases that match TRBD1. This CDR3 is built from 14 residues. Germline loops: CDR1 SGHVS, CDR2 FNYEAQ. Unmatched junction bases numbered 7, after V lost 4 bases and J lost 4 bases. The chain's CDR3 is CASSSTGRGYEQYF. The CDR3 nucleotides read TGTGCCAGCAGCTCGACGGGCAGGGGGTACGAGCAGTACTTC.

CDR3 sequence reads: CASSFRQASYNSPLHF. The CDR3 nucleotides read TGTGCCAGCAGTTTCCGGCAGGCCTCCTATAATTCACCCCTCCACTTT. The chain combines TRBV27 with TRBJ1-6; D is unresolved. V lost 3 bases, J lost 0 bases, and 9 bases lay in between. The germline V gene has CDR1 MNHEY and CDR2 SMNVEV (reference sequence). The CDR3 totals 16 residues.